A selection of T cell receptor beta chains follows, all from one sample in a study of blood T cell repertoires in COVID-19. Only in-frame clones appear in the TCRdb table, and some are missing; sequencing was by immunoSEQ multiplex PCR. Of about 69,000 clones listed, roughly 87% are singletons. What was sequenced was peripheral blood. The receptors were gathered from an elderly man with acute or convalescent COVID-19. CDR3s include the opening cysteine and the closing phenylalanine or tryptophan. Fields, in order: CDR3 protein, CDR3 DNA, D gene, V gene, CDR3 length, clone size, J gene. The D gene is left open where the match is weak. Only some rows state a clone size, as once, few, many or a class for expanded clones.

CASSVVGQGRSGTEAFF TGCGCCAGCAGTGTGGTGGGACAGGGGAGGTCAGGCACTGAAGCTTTCTTT TRBD1 TRBV10-1 17 - TRBJ1-1
CASSVGGAGANVLTF TGTGCCAGCAGCGTAGGGGGAGCTGGGGCCAACGTCCTGACTTTC - TRBV9 15 - TRBJ2-6
CASSLGRMTGSSPNQPQHF TGTGCCAGCAGCTTAGGGAGGATGACAGGGAGTAGCCCAAATCAGCCCCAGCATTTT TRBD1 TRBV7-2 19 - TRBJ1-5
CASGPGALSSYNEQFF TGTGCTAGTGGTCCAGGGGCCTTGAGCTCCTACAATGAGCAGTTCTTC - TRBV12-5 16 once TRBJ2-1
CASSSARAYGYTF TGTGCCAGCAGCTCGGCGAGGGCCTATGGCTACACCTTC - TRBV11-3 13 - TRBJ1-2
CASSQDLDGGALAKNIQYF TGTGCCAGCTCCCAAGACTTGGACGGTGGGGCTTTAGCCAAAAACATTCAGTACTTC - TRBV18 19 once TRBJ2-4
CASSAGATQPQHF TGTGCCAGCAGTGCAGGGGCGACTCAGCCCCAGCATTTT - TRBV25-1 13 once TRBJ1-5
CASSPYVPGQGSDTQYF TGTGCCAGCTCACCCTATGTCCCGGGACAGGGTTCAGATACGCAGTATTTT TRBD1 TRBV18 17 once TRBJ2-3
CASSLGGGRERPQYF TGTGCCAGCAGTTTAGGGGGCGGGAGAGAGCGCCCGCAGTATTTT - TRBV27 15 - TRBJ2-3
CASSQGRTANTEAFF TGTGCCAGCAGCCAAGGGAGGACAGCGAACACTGAAGCTTTCTTT - TRBV4-2 15 - TRBJ1-1
CASGEGEDTEAFF TGTGCCAGCGGAGAGGGTGAGGACACTGAAGCTTTCTTT - TRBV4-2 13 - TRBJ1-1
CASSDTGTSTYEQYF TGTGCCAGCAGTGATACCGGGACTAGTACCTACGAGCAGTACTTC TRBD2 TRBV6-1 15 once TRBJ2-7
CASSPRPQGASYGYTF TGTGCCAGCAGCCCCCGTCCTCAGGGGGCGAGCTATGGCTACACCTTC TRBD1 TRBV7-2 16 - TRBJ1-2
CASGSGSDRHAEAFF TGTGCTAGTGGTTCCGGGAGCGATAGGCACGCTGAAGCTTTCTTT - TRBV12-5 15 once TRBJ1-1
CASRHQGAGGEKLFF TGTGCCAGCAGGCATCAGGGGGCAGGTGGTGAAAAACTGTTTTTT TRBD1 TRBV28 15 once TRBJ1-4
CASMDRLSGNTIYF TGTGCCAGTATGGACAGGCTCTCTGGAAACACCATATATTTT TRBD1 TRBV19 14 - TRBJ1-3
CASSQTGGSHEKLFF TGTGCCAGCAGTCAGACGGGGGGATCGCATGAAAAACTGTTTTTT - TRBV27 15 once TRBJ1-4
CATRTSGGNYEQYF TGTGCCACCAGGACTAGCGGGGGCAACTACGAGCAGTACTTC TRBD2 TRBV10-3 14 - TRBJ2-7
CASSDPSLDREVGYTF TGCGCCAGCAGTGACCCCAGCTTAGACAGGGAAGTTGGCTACACCTTC TRBD1 TRBV4-3 16 - TRBJ1-2
CASSPPGQGGVQQYF TGTGCCAGCAGTCCCCCCGGACAGGGGGGGGTGCAGCAGTACTTC TRBD1 TRBV28 15 - TRBJ2-5
CASSWTAYNSPLHF TGTGCCAGCAGTTGGACAGCTTATAATTCACCCCTCCACTTT - TRBV27 14 - TRBJ1-6
CASSYTASTGFGTGFF TGTGCCAGCAGTTACACAGCCTCTACAGGGTTCGGGACCGGGTTCTTC - TRBV6-6 16 - TRBJ2-1
CASAGWTEAFF TGTGCTAGCGCCGGGTGGACTGAAGCTTTCTTT - TRBV12-5 11 - TRBJ1-1
CASKGQGNNEQYF TGTGCCAGTAAGGGACAGGGTAACAACGAGCAGTACTTC TRBD1 TRBV19 13 - TRBJ2-7
CASSPIGQGSSYNEQFF TGTGCCAGCTCACCTATCGGACAGGGTAGCTCCTACAATGAGCAGTTCTTC TRBD1 TRBV18 17 - TRBJ2-1
CASSLTRSGAGELFF TGCGCCAGCAGCTTAACCAGGTCCGGGGCCGGGGAGCTGTTTTTT - TRBV5-1 15 once TRBJ2-2
CASSPYAGMGTDTQYF TGTGCCAGCTCACCATACGCAGGGATGGGCACAGATACGCAGTATTTT - TRBV18 16 - TRBJ2-3
CASTKAGDDSGEQYF TGTGCCAGCACAAAGGCAGGGGATGACTCGGGCGAGCAGTACTTC - TRBV6-5 15 - TRBJ2-7
CASTLGGRDEQFF TGCGCCAGCACCCTCGGAGGTCGGGATGAGCAGTTCTTC - TRBV5-1 13 - TRBJ2-1
CASTDGSATYNEQFF TGTGCCAGCACCGATGGTAGCGCTACCTACAATGAGCAGTTCTTC - TRBV6-6 15 - TRBJ2-1
CASSLNQPGRYGYTF TGTGCCAGCAGCTTAAATCAGCCAGGGAGGTATGGCTACACCTTC - TRBV11-2 15 - TRBJ1-2
CAWRGGGSSYEQYF TGTGCCTGGCGAGGCGGCGGGAGCTCCTACGAGCAGTACTTC TRBD2 TRBV30 14 - TRBJ2-7
CASSENRGGVGGYTF TGTGCCAGCAGTGAAAACCGGGGTGGGGTGGGTGGCTACACCTTC - TRBV2 15 - TRBJ1-2
CASSSGGRGQETQYF TGTGCCAGCAGCTCCGGGGGCAGGGGGCAAGAGACCCAGTACTTC - TRBV5-4 15 once TRBJ2-5
CASSTPRGQGQPQHF TGTGCCAGTAGTACTCCCAGGGGGCAAGGTCAGCCCCAGCATTTT TRBD1 TRBV19 15 - TRBJ1-5
CASSLQGFTDTQYF TGTGCCAGCAGCTTGCAGGGGTTCACAGATACGCAGTATTTT - TRBV5-4 14 once TRBJ2-3
CASSILPSRDRVSYEQYF TGTGCCAGCAGCATTCTCCCTTCGAGGGACAGGGTCTCCTACGAGCAGTACTTC TRBD1 TRBV7-2 18 - TRBJ2-7
CASSQDGGGRQETQYF TGTGCCAGCAGCCAAGATGGGGGGGGGAGACAAGAGACCCAGTACTTC TRBD2 TRBV4-2 16 - TRBJ2-5
CATSRGRQIRTGELFF TGTGCCACCAGCAGAGGTAGACAGATAAGGACCGGGGAGCTGTTTTTT - TRBV15 16 - TRBJ2-2
CASSFSRTGEQYF TGTGCCAGCAGTTTTAGTCGCACAGGCGAGCAGTATTTT - TRBV27 13 medium-sized TRBJ2-3
CASRQGPHNSPLHF TGTGCCAGCAGACAGGGGCCCCATAATTCACCCCTCCACTTT TRBD1 TRBV27 14 few TRBJ1-6
CASSIWSSGADTQYF TGTGCCAGTAGTATTTGGTCCTCAGGGGCAGATACGCAGTATTTT - TRBV19 15 once TRBJ2-3
CATSGQGAGNQPQHF TGTGCCACCAGTGGACAGGGCGCGGGCAATCAGCCCCAGCATTTT TRBD1 TRBV24-1 15 - TRBJ1-5
CATRGTGNRETQYF TGTGCCACCAGGGGAACAGGGAACCGGGAGACCCAGTACTTC - TRBV24-1 14 - TRBJ2-5
CASSSPGTSGGRPKETQYF TGTGCCAGCAGCTCGCCCGGGACTAGCGGGGGCCGTCCGAAAGAGACCCAGTACTTC TRBD2 TRBV7-2 19 - TRBJ2-5
CSASQGTRNYNEQFF TGCAGTGCTAGTCAGGGAACGCGGAATTACAATGAGCAGTTCTTC - TRBV20-1 15 - TRBJ2-1
CASSPPGLGTDTQYF TGTGCCAGTAGCCCCCCGGGACTAGGCACAGATACGCAGTATTTT TRBD2 TRBV19 15 - TRBJ2-3
CAWSVRGVIRSYYGYTF TGTGCCTGGAGTGTACGGGGGGTTATTCGATCCTACTATGGCTACACCTTC - TRBV30 17 - TRBJ1-2
CASRRLAGGAGELFF TGTGCCAGCAGGCGACTAGCGGGAGGCGCCGGGGAGCTGTTTTTT TRBD2 TRBV9 15 - TRBJ2-2
CASSFAGGAGYTF TGCGCCAGCAGCTTCGCAGGGGGCGCGGGCTACACCTTC TRBD1 TRBV5-1 13 - TRBJ1-2
CASSPIGNTNSPLHF TGTGCCAGCTCACCCATTGGCAATACGAATTCACCCCTCCACTTT - TRBV18 15 - TRBJ1-6
CASSLGWGLANYGYTF TGTGCCAGCAGCTTAGGTTGGGGCCTCGCAAACTATGGCTACACCTTC - TRBV11-2 16 once TRBJ1-2
CASSFTQAYGYTF TGTGCCAGCAGCTTTACCCAGGCCTATGGCTACACCTTC - TRBV5-6 13 - TRBJ1-2
CAWSQDLNTEAFF TGTGCCTGGAGTCAGGACTTGAACACTGAAGCTTTCTTT - TRBV30 13 - TRBJ1-1
CASSPTRPQNTGELFF TGTGCCAGCTCACCTACCAGGCCGCAGAACACCGGGGAGCTGTTTTTT - TRBV18 16 - TRBJ2-2
CASSLGTSGREEFF TGTGCCAGCAGCTTAGGGACTAGCGGGAGGGAGGAGTTCTTC TRBD2 TRBV7-2 14 - TRBJ2-1
CASSLGLGAGEQFF TGTGCCAGCAGTCTTGGACTAGGTGCGGGTGAGCAGTTCTTC TRBD2 TRBV27 14 - TRBJ2-1
CAGTKGGGNQPQHF TGTGCCGGAACGAAGGGGGGGGGCAATCAGCCCCAGCATTTT - TRBV30 14 - TRBJ1-5
CASSLVASGIDTQYF TGTGCCAGCAGCTTAGTAGCTAGCGGGATAGATACGCAGTATTTT TRBD2 TRBV7-9 15 - TRBJ2-3
CASSLAAGASPGELFF TGCGCCAGCAGCTTGGCTGCGGGAGCTTCTCCCGGGGAGCTGTTTTTT TRBD2 TRBV5-1 16 once TRBJ2-2